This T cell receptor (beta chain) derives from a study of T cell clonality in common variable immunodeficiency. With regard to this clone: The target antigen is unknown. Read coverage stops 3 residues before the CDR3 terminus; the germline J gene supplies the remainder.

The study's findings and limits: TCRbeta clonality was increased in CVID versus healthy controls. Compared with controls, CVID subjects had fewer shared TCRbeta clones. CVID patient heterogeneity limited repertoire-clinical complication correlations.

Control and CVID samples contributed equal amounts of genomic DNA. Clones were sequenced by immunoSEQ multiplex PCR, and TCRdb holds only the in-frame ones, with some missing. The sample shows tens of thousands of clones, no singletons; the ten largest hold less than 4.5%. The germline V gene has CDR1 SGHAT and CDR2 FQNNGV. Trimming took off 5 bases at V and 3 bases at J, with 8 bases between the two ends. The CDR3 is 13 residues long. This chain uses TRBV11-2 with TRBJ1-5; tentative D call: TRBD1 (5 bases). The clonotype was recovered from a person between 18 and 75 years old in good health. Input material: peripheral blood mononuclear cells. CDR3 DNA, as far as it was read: TGTGCCAGCAGCCCAGGGATCAATCAGCCC. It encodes CASSPGINQP. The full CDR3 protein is CASSPGINQPQHF.